This T cell receptor (beta chain) was documented in a study of cytomegalovirus exposure and HLA in healthy donors. Study observations and caveats: Researchers counted around 160 TCR beta chains as cytomegalovirus-associated. Exclusion applied to some V segments, including TRBV6-2 and TRBV6-3, as they were indistinguishable. With later analysis, a missense DCLRE1C variant became linked to TCR beta V- and J-gene trimming. Previously analyzed data showed that most TCR beta V segments were productive at a frequency of about 87% or about 30%.

Use of 60 Vbeta and 13 Jbeta primers characterized the PCR. Clones were sequenced by immunoSEQ multiplex PCR, and TCRdb holds only the in-frame ones, with some missing. This sample carries roughly 160,000 clones, approximately 81% of them seen once, and the ten largest clones take 2.4%. A remark on this clone: As yet, its antigen is unknown.

The trim removed 3 bases at V and 4 bases at J, leaving 6 bases unmatched. The CDR3 spans 15 residues. Germline loops: CDR1 MRHNA, CDR2 SNTAGT. Sequencing was performed on PBMCs. The source is a male donor in good health and CMV-seronegative. The genes are TRBV6-4 and TRBJ2-3, with 8 bases that match TRBD2. CDR3 sequence: CASSEGSGEADTQYF. CDR3 nucleotides: TGTGCCAGCAGTGAAGGTAGCGGGGAGGCAGATACGCAGTATTTT.